This T cell receptor (beta chain) emerged from a study of T-cell memory formation after mild COVID-19. Study overall: TCR clusters were mostly donor specific. Study-wide findings and caveats: In pre-infection memory, a portion of responding clones appeared, which suggested that cross-reactive memory joined. The study found contracting CD4+ clones mainly in CM and EM and contracting CD8+ clones in EMRA. Day 15 to 85 contractors were CD4/CD8 balanced; later expanders leaned CD4+.

V was shortened by 9 bases and J by 4 bases, with 14 bases between the two germline ends. The CDR3 spans 14 residues. The germline CDR1 and CDR2 sequences are KGHDR and SFDVKD. As to this clonotype: Its specificity is not known.

TCRdb analysed the 5' RACE reads with MiXCR anew, one entry per CDR3 protein. The sample shows about 190,000 distinct CDR3 sequences, about 18% of them seen only once. The sequenced sample consisted of PBMCs or a T cell subset sorted from them (not recorded which). The chain carries TRBV24-1 and TRBJ2-2, with TRBD2 as a possible D gene (6 bases). The TCR sequence derives from an adult woman who had mild COVID-19 (a few samples of this study predate the infection). Cell type and time point are not known. The CDR3 DNA follows: TGTGCCACCGGGGATAAGGAGGGCACCGGGGAGCTGTTTTTT. The encoded protein is CATGDKEGTGELFF.